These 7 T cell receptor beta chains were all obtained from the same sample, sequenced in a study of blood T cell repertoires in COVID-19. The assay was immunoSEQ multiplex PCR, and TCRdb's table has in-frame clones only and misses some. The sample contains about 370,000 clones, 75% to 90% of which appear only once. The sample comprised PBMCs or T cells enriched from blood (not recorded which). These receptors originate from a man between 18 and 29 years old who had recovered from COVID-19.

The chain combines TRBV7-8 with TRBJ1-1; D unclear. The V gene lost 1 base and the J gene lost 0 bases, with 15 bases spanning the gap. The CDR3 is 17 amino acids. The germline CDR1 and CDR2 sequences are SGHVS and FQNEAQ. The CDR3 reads CASSLVGTFTLNTEAFF. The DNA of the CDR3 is TGTGCCAGCAGCTTAGTGGGCACCTTTACCTTGAACACTGAAGCTTTCTTT.

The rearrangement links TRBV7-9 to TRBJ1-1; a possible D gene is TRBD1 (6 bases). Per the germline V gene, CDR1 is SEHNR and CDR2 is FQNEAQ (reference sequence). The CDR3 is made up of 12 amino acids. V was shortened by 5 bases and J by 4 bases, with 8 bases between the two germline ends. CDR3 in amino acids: CASSPDSTEAFF. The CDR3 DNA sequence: TGTGCCAGCAGCCCGGACAGCACTGAAGCTTTCTTT.

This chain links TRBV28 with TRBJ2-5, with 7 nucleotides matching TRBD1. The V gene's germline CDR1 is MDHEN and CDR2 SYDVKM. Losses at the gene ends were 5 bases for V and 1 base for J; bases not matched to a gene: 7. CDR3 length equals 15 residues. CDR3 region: CASSAPGQSQETQYF. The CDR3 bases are TGTGCCAGCAGTGCCCCGGGACAGTCCCAAGAGACCCAGTACTTC.

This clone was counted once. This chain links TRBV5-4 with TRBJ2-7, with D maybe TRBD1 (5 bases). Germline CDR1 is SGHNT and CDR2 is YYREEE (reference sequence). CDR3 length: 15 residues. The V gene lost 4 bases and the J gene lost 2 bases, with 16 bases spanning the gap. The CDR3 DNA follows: TGTGCCAGCAGCCCCCCCACAGGAGCAGCCTACGAGCAGTACTTC. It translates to CASSPPTGAAYEQYF. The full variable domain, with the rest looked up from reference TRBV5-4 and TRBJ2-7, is ETGVTQSPTHLIKTRGQQVTLRCSSQSGHNTVSWYQQALGQGPQFIFQYYREEENGRGNFPPRFSGLQFPNYSSELNVNALELDDSALYLCASSPPTGAAYEQYFGPGTRLTVT.

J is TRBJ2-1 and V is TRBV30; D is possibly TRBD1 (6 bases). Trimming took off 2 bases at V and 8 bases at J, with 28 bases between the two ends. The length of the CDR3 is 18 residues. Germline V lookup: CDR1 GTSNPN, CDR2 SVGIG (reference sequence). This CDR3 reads CAWSTSYRAPPHGHEQFF. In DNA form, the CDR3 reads TGTGCCTGGAGTACATCTTACAGGGCACCCCCCCATGGGCATGAGCAGTTCTTC. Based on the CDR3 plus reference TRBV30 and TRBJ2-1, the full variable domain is SQTIHQWPATLVQPVGSPLSLECTVEGTSNPNLYWYRQAAGRGLQLLFYSVGIGQISSEVPQNLSASRPQDRQFILSSKKLLLSDSGFYLCAWSTSYRAPPHGHEQFFGPGTRLTVL.

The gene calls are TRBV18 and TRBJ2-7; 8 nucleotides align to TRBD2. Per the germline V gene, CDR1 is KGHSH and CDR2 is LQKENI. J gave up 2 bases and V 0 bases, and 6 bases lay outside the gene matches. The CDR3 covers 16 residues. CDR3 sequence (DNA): TGTGCCAGCTCACCACCGGGTGAAGCGGGAGCCTACGAGCAGTACTTC. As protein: CASSPPGEAGAYEQYF.

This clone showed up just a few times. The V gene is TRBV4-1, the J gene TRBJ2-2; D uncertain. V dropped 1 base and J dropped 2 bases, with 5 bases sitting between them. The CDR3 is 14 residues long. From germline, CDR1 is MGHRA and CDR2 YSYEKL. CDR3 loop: CASSQVVNTGELFF. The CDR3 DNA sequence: TGCGCCAGCAGCCAAGTAGTCAACACCGGGGAGCTGTTTTTT.